The entry below gives a single TCR beta chain sequence along with its context. Its antigen is unknown. The V end lost 6 bases, the J end lost 2 bases, and 14 bases lay between the germline ends. Germline V gene data show CDR1 as SEHNR and CDR2 as FQNEAQ (reference sequence). CDR3 length: 15 residues. A sample-barcoded 5' primer and a J-beta primer mix were used in a second PCR of about 7 to 12 cycles. MiXCR, applied by TCRdb to the 5' RACE reads, yields one record per CDR3 protein. The sample carries around 580,000 distinct CDR3 sequences, 47% recorded once. The entry originates in a study of blood T cells in healthy people across ages. Donation came from healthy Caucasian individuals in Russia who were aged roughly 6 to 95. Collection of roughly 9.8 milliliters of peripheral blood was performed for each donor. General observations from the study: Among long-lived donors, naive CD4+ cells were more numerous and diversity higher than in aged donors.

This clonotype originated in a man older than 75 in good health. Specimen: blood. The V and J genes are TRBV7-9 and TRBJ2-1; D call uncertain. In nucleotides, the CDR3 is TGTGCCAGCAGGCGCCCTTGCGGCGCCTACAATGAGCAGTTCTTC. This encodes CASRRPCGAYNEQFF.